The clone carrying this T cell receptor (beta chain) was detected only a few times. What it binds is unknown. Mouse names are used for the genes. The CDR3 end is not reached by the read, which stops 1 residue before it; the germline J gene fills it in. Survey-depth TCRbeta CDR3 sequencing reported V/J genes and productive frequencies. Here immunoSEQ multiplex PCR was the method, and the copy in TCRdb shows in-frame clones only, minus some. This sample has about 4,000 clones, with roughly 44% found just once. Time point here: mouse harvest day 14 after allogeneic transplant. The graft held 10^6 splenic CD5+ T cells and 10^7 T-cell-depleted bone marrow cells. This mouse GVHD model was MHC-mismatched B6 to BALB/c, profiled day 7 or 14. These data belong to a study of tissue T cells after allogeneic stem cell transplantation. General study findings and limits: Anatomically similar tissues had similar TCR repertoires within each patient. In patients and mice, blood and spleen missed much of tissue repertoire.

The trim removed 6 bases at V and 1 base at J, leaving 3 bases unmatched. CDR1 is SNHLY and CDR2 is FYNGKV in the germline V gene (reference sequence). The CDR3 runs to 14 residues. Specimen: gut tissue. This chain connects TRBV3 to TRBJ2-1, with 7 bases lining up with TRBD1. The TCR was taken from a female BALB/c mouse given C57BL/6 T cells with graft-versus-host disease after an allogeneic hematopoietic cell transplant. CDR3 sequence: CASRGTVNYAEQFF. The sequenced CDR3 bases are TGTGCCAGCAGGGGGACAGTAAACTATGCTGAGCAGTTC.